This T cell receptor (beta chain) was obtained from a study of blood T cell repertoires in COVID-19. Study-level information: Whether acute or convalescent, the COVID-19 samples came from the United States, Italy and Spain.

Some clones are missing from TCRdb's copy, which holds only in-frame ones; the method was immunoSEQ multiplex PCR. The data hold 43,000 or so clones, with roughly 89% observed a single time. Sequenced input: peripheral blood. This TCR derives from a man in his sixties with active COVID-19.

CDR3 residues: CAISEGSSREGFF. The CDR3 DNA reads as TGTGCCATCAGTGAAGGCAGCTCAAGGGAGGGTTTCTTT. V is TRBV10-3 and J is TRBJ1-1; no firm D call. CDR1 and CDR2 from the germline V gene are ENHRY and SYGVKD. V was shortened by 3 bases and J by 13 bases, with 18 bases between the two germline ends. The CDR3 contains 13 residues.